Each of the 18 T cell receptor beta chains below was sequenced from the same sample in a study of T cell repertoires in cytomegalovirus infection. TCRdb used MiXCR to reprocess the reads, holding one entry per CDR3 protein. Seen here are 150,000 to 160,000 distinct CDR3 sequences, 20% to 25% observed once, and the top ten hold about 10%. Sequencing used PBMCs. All receptors derive from a human donor in good health (CMV status not recorded). Some clones in this sample may be carry-over from other donors' samples.

In its sample, this clonotype was seen a few times. The chain carries TRBV5-4 and TRBJ1-2; tentative D call: TRBD1 (6 bases). From germline, CDR1 is SGHNT and CDR2 YYREEE (reference sequence). CDR3 length: 16 residues. The V gene lost 3 bases and the J gene lost 2 bases, with 17 bases spanning the gap. CDR3 in amino acids: CASSSKTGKGNYGYTF. In DNA, the CDR3 is TGTGCCAGCAGCTCGAAAACAGGGAAAGGGAACTATGGCTACACCTTC.

The chain joins TRBV7-9 to TRBJ2-7; D is undetermined. Germline V gene data show CDR1 as SEHNR and CDR2 as FQNEAQ (reference sequence). Between the trimmed V and J ends, which lost 1 base and 3 bases, there was a span of 13 bases. This CDR3 comprises 15 residues. DNA of the CDR3: TGTGCCAGCAGCTTAGGACCGAGCCCCTGCTACGAGCAGTACTTC. Protein sequence: CASSLGPSPCYEQYF.

The rearrangement joins TRBV20-1 to TRBJ2-3; tentatively, D is TRBD1 (6 bases). Trimming removed 0 bases at V and 1 base at J, with 17 bases between. The CDR3 has 17 residues. Germline V CDR1 and CDR2: DFQATT, SNEGSKA (reference sequence). CDR3 sequence reads: CSARDSRGAGGTDTQYF. In DNA, the CDR3 is TGCAGTGCTAGAGATTCAAGAGGGGCAGGGGGCACAGATACGCAGTATTTT.

This clonotype was seen once. V and J are TRBV28 and TRBJ2-3; D is uncertain. The V gene's germline CDR1 is MDHEN and CDR2 SYDVKM. The ends were cut back, 4 bases at V and 2 bases at J, with 13 bases in the middle. CDR3 size: 15 residues. The CDR3, as DNA: TGTGCCAGCAGTTCACCCGCGAGAATCACAGATACGCAGTATTTT. Its translation is CASSSPARITDTQYF.

The CDR3 sequence is CASSPLEYGYTF. The CDR3, as DNA: TGTGCCAGCAGTCCCCTGGAGTATGGCTACACCTTC. The rearrangement links TRBV28 to TRBJ1-2, with D unresolved. Germline V gene sequence: CDR1 MDHEN, CDR2 SYDVKM. This CDR3 region has 12 residues. V lost 5 bases to trimming and J lost 5 bases, with 9 bases between them.

The table lists this clonotype with a few counts. V usage is TRBV5-1 and J usage is TRBJ2-5; D remains unclear. This CDR3 is built from 13 residues. Germline V CDR1 and CDR2: SGHRS, YFSETQ. V was shortened by 0 bases and J by 0 bases, with 3 bases between the two germline ends. Here the CDR3 DNA reads TGCGCCAGCAGCTTGGACTACCAAGAGACCCAGTACTTC. Translated: CASSLDYQETQYF.

CDR3 nucleotides: TGCGCCAGTAACGCCGGGACTAGCGGGAGCGAACAGTTCTTC. This codes for CASNAGTSGSEQFF. The chain has TRBV5-1 and TRBJ2-1; 14 bases align to TRBD2. CDR3 size: 14 residues. Germline loops: CDR1 SGHRS, CDR2 YFSETQ. Germline trimming cut 8 bases from V and 13 bases from J; bases unmatched to any gene: 11.

The chain couples TRBV4-1 to TRBJ1-1, with 9 nucleotides matching TRBD1. V was clipped by 4 bases and J by 5 bases; unmatched bases: 11. Germline CDR1 and CDR2: MGHRA and YSYEKL. CDR3 length: 16 residues. The CDR3 coding sequence is TGCGCCAGCAGCCCCCCCTGGACAGGGGTGAGGACTGAAGCTTTCTTT. As protein: CASSPPWTGVRTEAFF.

This clonotype has a count of ten or more. This sequence joins TRBV7-2 and TRBJ2-7; 10 bases fit TRBD2. Germline-derived CDR1 and CDR2 are SGHTA and FQGNSA. The CDR3 is 16 residues long. The V gene end was trimmed by 3 bases and the J gene end by 3 bases; junction bases not matched to a gene: 8. As DNA, the CDR3 is TGTGCCAGCAGCTTGCCTAGCGGGAGACTCAACTACGAGCAGTACTTC. Its protein product is CASSLPSGRLNYEQYF.

This clonotype was counted at least ten times. DNA of the CDR3: TGTGCCAGCAGTTTCCGGACTAGCGGGGGGGCCGCGACCGGGGAGCTGTTTTTT. This translates into CASSFRTSGGAATGELFF. This chain uses TRBV7-2 with TRBJ2-2, with 15 bases matching TRBD2. The CDR3 has 18 residues. The germline V gene has CDR1 SGHTA and CDR2 FQGNSA. V gave up 6 bases and J gave up 5 bases; unmatched junction bases: 10.

The V gene is TRBV7-2, the J gene TRBJ1-2, with D hard to call. CDR3 length equals 14 residues. Trimming removed 1 base from V and 4 bases from J, with 10 bases in between. Germline V gene data show CDR1 as SGHTA and CDR2 as FQGNSA. The CDR3 region is CASSLVEYSYGYTF. The CDR3 DNA reads as TGTGCCAGCAGCTTAGTAGAGTACAGCTATGGCTACACCTTC. Combining the CDR3 with reference TRBV7-2 and TRBJ1-2 gives the whole variable domain GAGVSQSPSNKVTEKGKDVELRCDPISGHTALYWYRQSLGQGLEFLIYFQGNSAPDKSGLPSDRFSAERTGGSVSTLTIQRTQQEDSAVYLCASSLVEYSYGYTFGSGTRLTVV.

The V gene is TRBV27, the J gene TRBJ2-5; D is unclear. The germline V gene has CDR1 MNHEY and CDR2 SMNVEV (reference sequence). V lost 0 bases to trimming and J lost 1 base, with 12 bases between them. The CDR3 is 16 amino acids. CDR3 loop: CASSLSKAGPQETQYF. In DNA form, the CDR3 reads TGTGCCAGCAGTTTATCGAAGGCAGGCCCCCAAGAGACCCAGTACTTC.

V and J are TRBV14 and TRBJ2-5, with 7 bases that match TRBD1. The CDR3 consists of 15 residues. V was pared by 5 bases and J by 4 bases, with 10 bases of the junction left unmatched. CDR1 and CDR2 from the germline V gene are SGHDN and FVKESK. The CDR3 DNA sequence: TGTGCCAGCAGCACCCGACAGGGATCGGTAGAGACCCAGTACTTC. Encoded protein: CASSTRQGSVETQYF.

The rearrangement links TRBV28 to TRBJ1-1; no clear D. CDR1 and CDR2 from the germline V gene are MDHEN and SYDVKM. Trimming took off 5 bases at V and 4 bases at J, with 11 bases between the two ends. The CDR3 is 13 amino acids. As DNA, the CDR3 is TGTGCCAGCAGTCCCCCATTTATCACTGAAGCTTTCTTT. Translated: CASSPPFITEAFF.

This clonotype was found once. This sequence joins TRBV29-1 and TRBJ1-2; 8 nucleotides line up with TRBD1. The CDR3 has 12 residues. V lost 6 bases to trimming and J lost 10 bases; unmatched junction nucleotides: 10. Germline V CDR1 and CDR2: SQVTM, ANQGSEA. DNA of the CDR3: TGCAGCGTCCCCGGACAGGGCGGCGACTACACCTTC. It translates to CSVPGQGGDYTF.

CDR3 sequence (DNA): TGTGCCAGTGGGACAGGGGCGAACACTGAAGCTTTCTTT. Translated, it gives CASGTGANTEAFF. V is TRBV6-5 and J is TRBJ1-1; TRBD1 matches 10 bases. Unmatched junction bases numbered 2, after V lost 9 bases and J lost 1 base. The V gene's germline CDR1 is MNHEY and CDR2 SVGAGI. This CDR3 is 13 amino acids long.

This clonotype was seen only a few times. The chain joins TRBV28 to TRBJ1-2; D uncertain. The V end lost 4 bases, the J end lost 2 bases, and 14 bases lay between the germline ends. Germline V lookup: CDR1 MDHEN, CDR2 SYDVKM. This CDR3 is built from 15 residues. The DNA of the CDR3 is TGTGCCAGCAGTTCATCCGGGATTCTAAACTATGGCTACACCTTC. This encodes CASSSSGILNYGYTF.

This clonotype was picked up a small number of times. CDR3 coding DNA: TGTGCCAGCAGCTTGGAGCGGGGGGGCTCCTACGAGCAGTACTTC. It is translated as CASSLERGGSYEQYF. The chain combines TRBV5-4 with TRBJ2-7, with 10 nucleotides matching TRBD2. The CDR3 is 15 amino acids. V was pared by 0 bases and J by 0 bases, with 0 bases of the junction left unmatched. Germline values: CDR1 SGHNT, CDR2 YYREEE (reference sequence).